There are a few counts of the clone carrying this T cell receptor (beta chain). Its antigen is unidentified. TCRdb processed the RACE reads anew with MiXCR; each CDR3 protein has one entry. The table shows some 170,000 distinct CDR3 sequences, with about a quarter occurring only once. Time point in this sample: patch test 3, about 24 weeks after DPC sensitization. Treatment noted: therapeutic diphenylcyclopropenone sensitization with weekly scalp DPC. This CDR3 spans 16 amino acids. The ends were cut back, 3 bases at V and 2 bases at J, with 14 bases in the middle. The sample is drawn from a study of human T cells and chemical hapten exposure. Study-wide context: Variability of per-sample TCR yields stemmed mainly from small differences in pooled library volume.

Notes on the study in general: A positive correlation with patch test score was found for PT1 expanded TCR counts.

V and J are TRBV12-3 or TRBV12-4 and TRBJ1-5; unclear D gene. The input for sequencing was whole blood, taken in connection with sensitization to the hapten diphenylcyclopropenone (DPC). This TCR was recovered from a woman younger than 35 with alopecia areata. Some clones in this sample may be carry-over from other donors' samples. The CDR3, as DNA: TGTGCCAGCAGTTTTCGGGGTCTAAGGGGCAATCAGCCCCAGCATTTT. Translating it yields CASSFRGLRGNQPQHF.